These 22 T cell receptor beta chains came from one sample sequenced in a study of T cell repertoires in cytomegalovirus infection. TCRdb independently ran MiXCR on the reads; one entry per CDR3 protein. The sample lists fewer than 300,000 distinct CDR3 sequences, around 25% seen once, with over 11% in the top ten. What was sequenced was PBMCs. The source of these receptors is a human donor in good health (CMV status not recorded). Some clones in this sample may be carry-over from other donors' samples.

This clonotype was counted at least ten times. The J gene is TRBJ2-7, the V gene TRBV7-2; D is possibly TRBD2 (6 bases). CDR3 length: 14 amino acids. Germline CDR1 is SGHTA and CDR2 is FQGNSA. Trimming cost V 3 bases and J 0 bases, with 9 bases left between them. CDR3 nucleotides: TGTGCCAGCAGCTTGGTGGGAGGCTCCTACGAGCAGTACTTC. Its protein product is CASSLVGGSYEQYF.

This clonotype showed up just a few times. The rearrangement links TRBV7-9 to TRBJ1-1; no definite D call. This CDR3 is 15 amino acids long. CDR1 and CDR2 (germline): SEHNR, FQNEAQ (reference sequence). The ends were cut back, 6 bases at V and 0 bases at J, with 14 bases in the middle. The CDR3 region is CASRERRALNTEAFF. DNA for the CDR3: TGTGCCAGCAGGGAGAGGAGGGCCCTGAACACTGAAGCTTTCTTT.

In this sample, this clonotype turned up a few times. The J gene is TRBJ1-1, the V gene TRBV6-1; weak D call: TRBD1 (5 bases). The CDR3 runs to 14 residues. The germline CDR1 and CDR2 sequences are MNHNS and SASEGT. V lost 9 bases, J lost 0 bases, and 14 bases lay in between. Here the CDR3 DNA reads TGTGCCAGTACAGGAAAGCCCATGAACACTGAAGCTTTCTTT. This codes for CASTGKPMNTEAFF.

The V gene is TRBV24-1, the J gene TRBJ2-5, with D uncertain. With 4 bases removed from V and 5 bases from J, the gap between germline ends came to 7 bases. Germline CDR1 reads KGHDR; CDR2 reads SFDVKD. This CDR3 has 12 residues. Here the CDR3 DNA reads TGTGCCACCAGTGACCCCGGGGAGACCCAGTACTTC. Encoded protein: CATSDPGETQYF.

This clonotype was detected only a few times. The chain has TRBV12-3 or TRBV12-4 and TRBJ2-7; 13 bases line up with TRBD2. The CDR3 loop spans 16 amino acids. The V and J ends lost 5 bases and 3 bases, in that order; junction bases with no gene match: 7. The CDR3 nucleotides read TGTGCCAGCAGTCTGTCCGGGACTAGCGGGAACTACGAGCAGTACTTC. Translation gives CASSLSGTSGNYEQYF.

The chain carries TRBV5-6 and TRBJ1-6; D unclear. Trimming removed 2 bases at V and 0 bases at J, with 9 bases between. The germline CDR1 and CDR2 sequences are SGHDT and YYEEEE. The CDR3 length is 16 residues. CDR3 coding DNA: TGTGCCAGCAGCTTCTATCGCGTCTCCTATAATTCACCCCTCCACTTT. Translation gives CASSFYRVSYNSPLHF.

This clonotype has only a few counts. V usage is TRBV2 and J usage is TRBJ2-3, with D uncertain. CDR1 is SNHLY, CDR2 FYNNEI, per germline. The CDR3 has 13 residues. V lost 0 bases and J lost 8, with 9 bases in between. CDR3 amino acids: CASSEALYGTQYF. In nucleotides, the CDR3 is TGTGCCAGCAGTGAAGCGCTTTACGGTACGCAGTATTTT.

The rearrangement joins TRBV19 to TRBJ1-1; tentative D call: TRBD1 (6 bases). The V end lost 3 bases, the J end lost 1 base, and 9 bases lay between the germline ends. Germline CDR1 LNHDA, CDR2 SQIVND (reference sequence). CDR3 size: 14 residues. CDR3 in amino acids: CASSMGGTNTEAFF. CDR3 bases: TGTGCCAGTAGTATGGGGGGCACGAACACTGAAGCTTTCTTT.

The chain couples TRBV10-3 to TRBJ2-3; TRBD2 is a possible D gene (5 bases). Germline V gene lookup returns CDR1 ENHRY and CDR2 SYGVKD. This CDR3 is built from 14 residues. V dropped 3 bases and J dropped 6 bases, with 13 bases sitting between them. The CDR3 nucleotides are TGTGCCATCAGTGAACCGGGAAAGATGGATACGCAGTATTTT. It yields the protein CAISEPGKMDTQYF.

This clonotype was picked up a small number of times. The chain combines TRBV29-1 with TRBJ2-5; D not certain. Trimming cost V 7 bases and J 5 bases, with 11 bases left between them. The CDR3 covers 11 residues. Looked up from germline, CDR1 is SQVTM and CDR2 is ANQGSEA. The CDR3 protein is CSATLVETQYF. In DNA, the CDR3 is TGCAGCGCTACCCTAGTGGAGACCCAGTACTTC.

This clonotype was recorded many times. V gene TRBV10-3 combines with J gene TRBJ1-5; 7 nucleotides align to TRBD1. V lost 6 bases and J lost 4; bases outside the gene matches: 3. Germline values: CDR1 ENHRY, CDR2 SYGVKD. This CDR3 spans 13 amino acids. The CDR3 coding sequence is TGTGCCATCAGGGGGACAGTTAATCAGCCCCAGCATTTT. Encoded protein: CAIRGTVNQPQHF.

This clonotype was detected only once. The V and J genes are TRBV20-1 and TRBJ2-1; 10 bases fit TRBD2. The length of the CDR3 is 13 residues. CDR1 and CDR2 (germline): DFQATT, SNEGSKA (reference sequence). Trimming removed 4 bases from V and 7 bases from J; junction bases left unmatched: 4. DNA of the CDR3: TGCAGTGCTATCTCTAGCGGGAGTAATGAGCAGTTCTTC. Protein: CSAISSGSNEQFF.

This clonotype was counted many times. The rearrangement links TRBV7-9 to TRBJ2-7; 7 nucleotides line up with TRBD1. CDR1 and CDR2 from the germline V gene are SEHNR and FQNEAQ (reference sequence). V trimming: 3 bases; J trimming: 7 bases; junction bases outside the gene matches: 12. The CDR3 runs to 15 residues. The CDR3 bases are TGTGCCAGCAGCTTCAGCGACAGGGCGTTAGGTGAGCAGTACTTC. Encoded protein: CASSFSDRALGEQYF. The whole variable domain, filled in from reference TRBV7-9 and TRBJ2-7, reads DTGVSQNPRHKITKRGQNVTFRCDPISEHNRLYWYRQTLGQGPEFLTYFQNEAQLEKSRLLSDRFSAERPKGSFSTLEIQRTEQGDSAMYLCASSFSDRALGEQYFGPGTRLTVT.

The chain links TRBV11-3 to TRBJ2-2, with 8 bases that match TRBD1. Germline CDR1 SGHNT, CDR2 YENEEA. CDR3 length: 15 residues. V was pared by 5 bases and J by 4 bases, with 6 bases of the junction left unmatched. The DNA of the CDR3 is TGTGCCAGCAGCCCCCGGGACAGGTTCACCGGGGAGCTGTTTTTT. This codes for CASSPRDRFTGELFF.

This clonotype was counted ten times or more. J is TRBJ2-7 and V is TRBV7-2; tentative D call: TRBD2 (6 bases). The CDR3 consists of 16 residues. The V gene lost 0 bases and the J gene lost 4 bases, with 16 bases spanning the gap. Germline values: CDR1 SGHTA, CDR2 FQGNSA. The CDR3: CASSLAGGRNPYEQYF. CDR3 nucleotides: TGTGCCAGCAGCTTAGCGGGGGGACGGAACCCATACGAGCAGTACTTC.

This clonotype was detected a few times. V usage is TRBV20-1 and J usage is TRBJ2-4, with 7 bases fitting TRBD2. Looked up from germline, CDR1 is DFQATT and CDR2 is SNEGSKA (reference sequence). The CDR3 covers 14 residues. Trimming removed 2 bases from V and 7 bases from J; junction bases left unmatched: 8. CDR3 loop: CSARKAGSLNIQYF. The CDR3 coding sequence is TGCAGTGCTAGAAAAGCGGGGAGCCTGAACATTCAGTACTTC.

This clonotype was observed a few times. This chain links TRBV24-1 with TRBJ2-1; tentatively, D is TRBD1 or TRBD2 (5 bases each). This CDR3 is 17 amino acids long. The germline V gene has CDR1 KGHDR and CDR2 SFDVKD. Trimming cost V 3 bases and J 5 bases, with 19 bases left between them. CDR3 loop: CATSDQAGTRANNEQFF. Written as DNA, the CDR3 is TGTGCCACCAGTGATCAAGCAGGGACCCGGGCAAACAATGAGCAGTTCTTC.

The V call is TRBV12-3 or TRBV12-4, the J call TRBJ1-2, with 9 bases matching TRBD1. V lost 5 bases to trimming and J lost 5 bases; unmatched junction nucleotides: 12. The CDR3 covers 16 residues. Here the CDR3 reads CASSPPRTGARYGYTF. The CDR3 DNA reads as TGTGCCAGCAGTCCGCCGAGGACAGGGGCTAGGTATGGCTACACCTTC.

The chain employs TRBV2 and TRBJ2-1; the match to TRBD1 covers 9 bases. Germline V gives CDR1 SNHLY, CDR2 FYNNEI. V shed 6 bases, J shed 7 bases, and the junction held 4 bases outside the gene matches. The length of the CDR3 is 13 residues. CDR3: CASRDRGSNEQFF. Here the CDR3 DNA reads TGTGCCAGCAGGGACAGGGGCTCTAATGAGCAGTTCTTC.

CDR3 sequence (DNA): TGTGCCAGCAGCTTCTCCGGACAGGGAACGAATACGCAGTATTTT. It is translated as CASSFSGQGTNTQYF. V and J are TRBV5-5 and TRBJ2-3; 8 nucleotides match TRBD1. The V segment lost 2 bases and the J segment 7 bases; nucleotides outside the gene matches: 9. The CDR3 runs to 15 residues. Germline CDR1 reads SGHKS; CDR2 reads YYEKEE (reference sequence).

The chain combines TRBV2 with TRBJ2-7; 13 bases align to TRBD2. This CDR3 spans 15 amino acids. Germline trimming cut 6 bases from V and 2 bases from J; bases unmatched to any gene: 4. Germline CDR1 and CDR2: SNHLY and FYNNEI. The CDR3 DNA follows: TGTGCCAGCAGACTGGGACTAGCGGGAACCTACGAGCAGTACTTC. Protein product: CASRLGLAGTYEQYF.

V gene TRBV20-1 combines with J gene TRBJ1-6; D remains ambiguous. V shed 0 bases and J shed 6 bases, with 6 bases lying between them. Germline V gene data show CDR1 as DFQATT and CDR2 as SNEGSKA (reference sequence). This CDR3 is 13 amino acids long. CDR3 sequence: CSARDPVNSPLHF. The CDR3 nucleotides are TGCAGTGCTAGAGACCCGGTTAATTCACCCCTCCACTTT.